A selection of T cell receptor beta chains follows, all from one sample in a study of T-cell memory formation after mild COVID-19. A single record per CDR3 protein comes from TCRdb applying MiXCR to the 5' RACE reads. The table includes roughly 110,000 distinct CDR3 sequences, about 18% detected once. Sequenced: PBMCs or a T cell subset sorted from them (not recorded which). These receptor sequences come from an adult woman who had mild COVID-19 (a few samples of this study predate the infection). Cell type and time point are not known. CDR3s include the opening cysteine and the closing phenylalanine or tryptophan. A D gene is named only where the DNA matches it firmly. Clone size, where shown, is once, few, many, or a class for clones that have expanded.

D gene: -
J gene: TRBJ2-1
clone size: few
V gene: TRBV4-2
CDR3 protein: CASTRGTGYNEQFF
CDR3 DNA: TGTGCCAGCACCCGAGGGACTGGCTACAATGAGCAGTTCTTC

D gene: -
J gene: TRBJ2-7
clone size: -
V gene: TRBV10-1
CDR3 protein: CASTEVRRSYEQYF
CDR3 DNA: TGCGCCAGCACAGAGGTACGGAGGTCCTACGAGCAGTACTTC

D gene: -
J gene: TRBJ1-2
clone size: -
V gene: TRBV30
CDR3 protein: CAWSPSPDKAQKGYTF
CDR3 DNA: TGTGCCTGGAGTCCAAGCCCTGACAAGGCCCAAAAGGGCTACACCTTC

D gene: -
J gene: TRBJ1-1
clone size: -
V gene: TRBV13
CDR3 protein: CASSFFGLSEAFF
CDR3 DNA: TGTGCCAGCAGCTTTTTTGGGTTATCTGAAGCTTTCTTT

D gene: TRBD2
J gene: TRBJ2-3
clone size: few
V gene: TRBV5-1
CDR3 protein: CASSSRTSGGITDTQYF
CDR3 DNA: TGCGCCAGCAGCTCGAGGACTAGCGGGGGGATCACAGATACGCAGTATTTT

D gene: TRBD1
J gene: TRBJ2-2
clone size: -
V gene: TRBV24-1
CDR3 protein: CATSDTTGPGELFF
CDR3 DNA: TGTGCCACCAGTGACACGACAGGGCCCGGGGAGCTGTTTTTT

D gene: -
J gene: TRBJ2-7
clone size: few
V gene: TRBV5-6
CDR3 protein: CASSLGEGSSYEQYF
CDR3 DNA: TGTGCCAGCAGCTTAGGTGAGGGAAGCTCCTACGAGCAGTACTTC

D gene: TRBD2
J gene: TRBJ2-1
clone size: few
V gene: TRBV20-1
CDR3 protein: CSARDRGGSGRFYEQFF
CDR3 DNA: TGCAGTGCTAGAGATCGGGGGGGTAGCGGGAGGTTCTATGAGCAGTTCTTC

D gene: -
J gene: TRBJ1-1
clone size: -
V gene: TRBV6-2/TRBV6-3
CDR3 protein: CASARGGTDTEAFF
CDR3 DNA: TGTGCCAGCGCCCGTGGGGGCACGGACACTGAAGCTTTCTTT

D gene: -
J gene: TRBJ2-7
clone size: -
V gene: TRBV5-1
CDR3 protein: CASSFRQGSNYEQYF
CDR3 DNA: TGCGCCAGCAGCTTCCGCCAGGGGTCTAACTACGAGCAGTACTTC

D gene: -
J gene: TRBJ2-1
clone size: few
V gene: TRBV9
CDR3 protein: CASSVAETGLVDNEQFF
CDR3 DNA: TGTGCCAGCAGCGTAGCGGAGACCGGACTTGTCGACAATGAGCAGTTCTTC

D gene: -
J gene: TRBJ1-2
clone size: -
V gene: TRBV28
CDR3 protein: CASSSQGSSGYTF
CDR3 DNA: TGTGCCAGCAGTTCCCAGGGGTCTAGTGGCTACACCTTC

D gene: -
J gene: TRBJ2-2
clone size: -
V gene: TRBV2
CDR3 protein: CASSAGVSAGGELFF
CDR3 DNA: TGTGCCAGCAGCGCTGGTGTCTCAGCGGGCGGGGAGCTGTTTTTT

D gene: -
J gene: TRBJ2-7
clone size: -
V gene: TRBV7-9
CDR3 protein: CASSFIWNSYEQYF
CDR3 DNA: TGTGCCAGCAGCTTCATATGGAATTCCTACGAGCAGTACTTC

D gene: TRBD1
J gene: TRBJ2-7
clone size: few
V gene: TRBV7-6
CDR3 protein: CASSDGTGGAYEQYF
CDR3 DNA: TGTGCCAGCAGCGACGGGACAGGGGGTGCCTACGAGCAGTACTTC

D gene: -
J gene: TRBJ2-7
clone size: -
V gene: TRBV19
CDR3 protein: CASSPLQQGAHEQYF
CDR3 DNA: TGTGCCAGTAGTCCCCTGCAACAGGGTGCGCACGAGCAGTACTTC

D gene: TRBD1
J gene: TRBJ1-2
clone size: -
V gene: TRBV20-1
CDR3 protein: CSLQGDYGYTF
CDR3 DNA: TGCAGCCTACAGGGGGACTATGGCTACACCTTC

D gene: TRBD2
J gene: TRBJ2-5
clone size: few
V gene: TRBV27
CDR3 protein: CASSLLLAGGQETQYF
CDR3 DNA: TGTGCCAGCAGTCTCCTACTAGCGGGGGGCCAAGAGACCCAGTACTTC

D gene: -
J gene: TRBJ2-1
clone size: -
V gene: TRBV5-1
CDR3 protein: CASSLGGSGADEQFF
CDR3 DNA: TGCGCCAGCAGCTTGGGAGGCTCAGGGGCCGATGAGCAGTTCTTC

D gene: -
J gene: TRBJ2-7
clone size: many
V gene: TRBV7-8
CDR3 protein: CASSLVYPRGSYEQYF
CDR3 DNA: TGTGCCAGCAGCTTAGTTTACCCGAGGGGTTCCTACGAGCAGTACTTC

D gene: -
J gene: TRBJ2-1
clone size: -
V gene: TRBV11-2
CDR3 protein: CASSFSGGVYNEQFF
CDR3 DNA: TGTGCCAGCAGCTTCTCCGGCGGGGTCTACAATGAGCAGTTCTTC

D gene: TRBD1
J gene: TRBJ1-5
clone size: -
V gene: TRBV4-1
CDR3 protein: CASSHGTGGSNQPQHF
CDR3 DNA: TGCGCCAGCAGCCACGGGACAGGTGGAAGCAATCAGCCCCAGCATTTT

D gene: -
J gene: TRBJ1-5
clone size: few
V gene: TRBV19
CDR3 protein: CASRDGSNQPQHF
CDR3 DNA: TGTGCCAGTAGAGACGGTAGCAATCAGCCCCAGCATTTT

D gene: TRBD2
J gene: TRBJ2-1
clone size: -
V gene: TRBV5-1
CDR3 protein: CASSLAGLAGEIHNEQFF
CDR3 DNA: TGCGCCAGCAGCTTGGCAGGGCTAGCGGGAGAGATCCACAATGAGCAGTTCTTC

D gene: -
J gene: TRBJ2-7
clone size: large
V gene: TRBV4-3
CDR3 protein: CASSQVADFSYEQYF
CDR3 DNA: TGCGCCAGCAGCCAAGTTGCGGATTTCTCCTACGAGCAGTACTTC

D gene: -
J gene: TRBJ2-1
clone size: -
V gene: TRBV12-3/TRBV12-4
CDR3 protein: CASLSGYNEQFF
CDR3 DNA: TGTGCCAGCCTCAGCGGCTACAATGAGCAGTTCTTC